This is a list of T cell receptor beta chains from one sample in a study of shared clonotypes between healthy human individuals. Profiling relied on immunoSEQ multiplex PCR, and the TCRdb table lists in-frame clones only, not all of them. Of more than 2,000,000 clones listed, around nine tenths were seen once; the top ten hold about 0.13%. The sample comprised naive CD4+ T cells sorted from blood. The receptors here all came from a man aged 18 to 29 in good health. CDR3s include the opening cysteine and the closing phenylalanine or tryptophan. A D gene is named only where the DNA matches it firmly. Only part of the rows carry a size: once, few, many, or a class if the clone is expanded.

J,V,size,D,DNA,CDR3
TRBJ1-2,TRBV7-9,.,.,TGTGCCAGCAGCCCCCGGGACACTCTCCCGGTAAGGAACTATGGCTACACCTTC,CASSPRDTLPVRNYGYTF
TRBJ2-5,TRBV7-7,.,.,TGTGCCGTAGCCCGCGGACTGCAAGAGACCCAGTACTTC,CAVARGLQETQYF
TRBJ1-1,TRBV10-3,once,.,TGTGCCATCAGTGACAGGGCTACGGGCACTGAAGCTTTCTTT,CAISDRATGTEAFF
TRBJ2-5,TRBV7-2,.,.,TGTGCCAGCAGCTTAGCAATACAGGGCCGGGAGACCCAGTACTTC,CASSLAIQGRETQYF
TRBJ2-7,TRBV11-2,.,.,TGTGCCAGCAGCTCAGCTTTCACAGGGTTCGTAATGAGGTACGAGCAGTACTTC,CASSSAFTGFVMRYEQYF
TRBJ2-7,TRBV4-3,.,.,TGCGCCAGCAGCCGCGGGACAGACGCCTACGAGCAGTACTTC,CASSRGTDAYEQYF
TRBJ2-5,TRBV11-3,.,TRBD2,TGTGCCAGCAGCTTAGGGGATAGCGGGAGCGAGACCCAGTACTTC,CASSLGDSGSETQYF
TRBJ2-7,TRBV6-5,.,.,TGTGCCAGCAGCTTAGAACAGGGACCCTACGAGCAGTACTTC,CASSLEQGPYEQYF
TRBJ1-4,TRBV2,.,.,TGTGCCGGTTCCTTCTGGGGGGAAAAACTGTTTTTT,CAGSFWGEKLFF
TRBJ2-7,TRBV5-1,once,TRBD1,TGCGCCAGCAGGGTGACAGGGAGTGCGTACGAGCAGTACTTC,CASRVTGSAYEQYF
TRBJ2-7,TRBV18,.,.,TGTGCCAGCTCACCGGATGCGGGGAACTACGAGCAGTACTTC,CASSPDAGNYEQYF
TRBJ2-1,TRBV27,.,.,TGTGCCAGCAGTTTATCTTTAGGGACATTTAATGAGCAGTTCTTC,CASSLSLGTFNEQFF
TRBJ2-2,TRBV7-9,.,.,TGTGCCAGCAGCTCCAACCTCGGGGCCGGGGAGCTGTTTTTT,CASSSNLGAGELFF
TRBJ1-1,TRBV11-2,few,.,TGTGCCAGCAGTCACACGATAGGGGCTTTCTTT,CASSHTIGAFF
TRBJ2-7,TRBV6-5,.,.,TGTGCCAGCAGCCATGTGGACAGAACCTACGAGCAGTACTTC,CASSHVDRTYEQYF
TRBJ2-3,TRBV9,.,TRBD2,TGTGCCAGCAGCGTAGGCGGGAGGGTCACAGATACGCAGTATTTT,CASSVGGRVTDTQYF
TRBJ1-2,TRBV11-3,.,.,TGTGCCAGCAGCTTAGCCTGCGGCATCTATGGCTACACCTTC,CASSLACGIYGYTF
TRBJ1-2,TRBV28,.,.,TGTGCCAGCTTCGACGGGGGCGCAAAAGGAACCTATGGCTACACCTTC,CASFDGGAKGTYGYTF
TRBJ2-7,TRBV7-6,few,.,TGTGCCAGCAGCTTAGTCGAGGGGGACCGCGAGCAGTACTTC,CASSLVEGDREQYF
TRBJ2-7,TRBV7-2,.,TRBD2,TGTGCCAGCAGCTCGACTAGCGGGGCGAGCTCCTACGAGCAGTACTTC,CASSSTSGASSYEQYF
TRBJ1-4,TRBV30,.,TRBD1,TGTGCCGTGGACAGGGGGAATGAAAAACTGTTTTTT,CAVDRGNEKLFF
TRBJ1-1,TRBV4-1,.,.,TGCGCCAGCCTGAACAGGGATGGCCTGAACACTGAAGCTTTCTTT,CASLNRDGLNTEAFF
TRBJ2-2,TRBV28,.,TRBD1,TGTGCCAGCAGTTTACTTCTAGACAGGGGGCTGGACGGGGAGCTGTTTTTT,CASSLLLDRGLDGELFF
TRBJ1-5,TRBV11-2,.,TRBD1,TGTGCCAGCAGCCCAGGGACAGGGCGAGGGGATCAGCCCCAGCATTTT,CASSPGTGRGDQPQHF
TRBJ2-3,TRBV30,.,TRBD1,TGTGCCTGGAGCGCGGGACAGGGGGGAACAGATACGCAGTATTTT,CAWSAGQGGTDTQYF
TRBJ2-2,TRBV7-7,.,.,TGTGCTAGCAGCTTAGCGGAGATGGAGGTGGGCCCCGGGGAGCTGTTTTTT,CASSLAEMEVGPGELFF
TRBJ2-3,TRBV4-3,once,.,TGCGCCAGCAGCCAAGAGGCCCCGAGGGGTCTAGCGTCCGATACGCAGTATTTT,CASSQEAPRGLASDTQYF
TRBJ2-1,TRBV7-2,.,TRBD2,TGTGCCAGCAGCCACGGACTAGCGGGAGACAGAGTCTACAATGAGCAGTTCTTC,CASSHGLAGDRVYNEQFF
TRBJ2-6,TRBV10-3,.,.,TGTGCCACCGGACGGATCTCTGGGGCCAACGTCCTGACTTTC,CATGRISGANVLTF
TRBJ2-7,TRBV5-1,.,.,TGCGCCAGCAGCTTGGGAGTGGGATCCTACGAGCAGTACTTC,CASSLGVGSYEQYF
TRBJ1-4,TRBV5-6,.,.,TGTGCCAGCAGCTTGGACATGTCGGAAAAACTGTTTTTT,CASSLDMSEKLFF
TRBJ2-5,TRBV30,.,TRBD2,TGTGCCTGGAGAGGTAGCGGGAACCAAGAGACCCAGTACTTC,CAWRGSGNQETQYF
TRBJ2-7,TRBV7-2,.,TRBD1,TGTGCCAGCAGCCCGGGACAGGTTTACGAGCAGTACTTC,CASSPGQVYEQYF
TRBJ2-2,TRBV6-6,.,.,TGTGCCAGCAGTTCTTACACCGGGGAGCTGTTTTTT,CASSSYTGELFF
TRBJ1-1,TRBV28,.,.,TGTGCCAGCAGTTCGGGACAATGGAACACTGAAGCTTTCTTT,CASSSGQWNTEAFF
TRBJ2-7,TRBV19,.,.,TGTGCCAGTAGTAGGGGTCCAGGGGTATCTACCTACGAGCAGTACTTC,CASSRGPGVSTYEQYF